These T cell receptor beta chains were read from a single sample in a study of blood T cell repertoires in COVID-19. Here immunoSEQ multiplex PCR was the method, and the copy in TCRdb shows in-frame clones only, minus some. Of over 110,000 clones in the sample, around 86% are singletons; the top ten hold around 11%. Input material: PBMCs or T cells enriched from blood (not recorded which). These receptors were collected from a man aged 55-75 years who had recovered from COVID-19. Both conserved end residues are part of each CDR3. The order of the fields is CDR3 DNA, CDR3 protein, J gene, V gene, D gene, clone size. The D gene is left open where the match is weak. Clone size, where shown, is once, few, many, or a class for clones that have expanded.

TGTGCCAGCAGTTATAGCGTTGTCGGGGAAAAACTGTTTTTT,CASSYSVVGEKLFF,TRBJ1-4,TRBV6-5,.,.
TGCAGTGCTAGCGGACGGGGGGAGCAGTTCTTC,CSASGRGEQFF,TRBJ2-1,TRBV20-1,.,.
TGTGCCAGCAGCCTAGGGAGGCGACAGGGGGATGAAAAACTGTTTTTT,CASSLGRRQGDEKLFF,TRBJ1-4,TRBV7-9,TRBD1,.
TGTGCCATCAGTGAGAGCTCGGGGGAGGGAACGCAGTATTTT,CAISESSGEGTQYF,TRBJ2-3,TRBV10-3,TRBD2,.
TGTGCCAGCAGTGTAGGGGGTACTCGAAGCGAGCAGTACTTC,CASSVGGTRSEQYF,TRBJ2-7,TRBV25-1,.,.
TGTGCCAGCTCTAGCACCCAGTCCACCTACGAGCAGTACTTC,CASSSTQSTYEQYF,TRBJ2-7,TRBV19,.,.
TGTGCCAGCAGGACCCGAGGACAGGGGAGGTACAATGAGCAGTTCTTC,CASRTRGQGRYNEQFF,TRBJ2-1,TRBV28,TRBD1,.
TGTGCCAGCAGCCAGGACAGGGTGCGCGGCTACACCTTC,CASSQDRVRGYTF,TRBJ1-2,TRBV28,TRBD1,.
TGTGCCAGCAGCTGGGACAGGGGGGATAGAAATGAGCAGTTCTTC,CASSWDRGDRNEQFF,TRBJ2-1,TRBV13,TRBD1,.
TGTGCCACCAGCAGAGATCTCAGGTCCTATGGCTACACCTTC,CATSRDLRSYGYTF,TRBJ1-2,TRBV15,.,.
TGTGCCAGCAGCAAGACAGGGAGTGGGACTGAAGCTTTCTTT,CASSKTGSGTEAFF,TRBJ1-1,TRBV7-3,TRBD1,.
TGTGCCAGTAGTATTCTTGACAGAGGCTACACCTTC,CASSILDRGYTF,TRBJ1-2,TRBV19,.,.
TGTGCCAGCAGCTTAGGGACAGGGCCGGGAGATGGCTACACCTTC,CASSLGTGPGDGYTF,TRBJ1-2,TRBV5-5,TRBD1,.
TGTGCCAGCAGTCTAATGATTAGCGGGAGGGCTGATGAGCAGTTCTTC,CASSLMISGRADEQFF,TRBJ2-1,TRBV28,TRBD2,.
TGTGCCAGCAGCCCCTCAAAGCGGGGGAGTAATATGGAGACCCAGTACTTC,CASSPSKRGSNMETQYF,TRBJ2-5,TRBV7-9,TRBD2,.
TGTGCCAGCATCTTAGGGACAGCAGGGTCCTACGAGCAGTACTTC,CASILGTAGSYEQYF,TRBJ2-7,TRBV28,TRBD1,.
TGTGCCAGCAGCTTAGTTGCGGGGATCGGCACAGATACGCAGTATTTT,CASSLVAGIGTDTQYF,TRBJ2-3,TRBV7-8,.,.
TGTGCCAGCAGCTTGGGACAGGCTAGGGGCACTGAAGCTTTCTTT,CASSLGQARGTEAFF,TRBJ1-1,TRBV5-4,.,once
TGTGCCAGCAGCGTAGCTGGGACAGACGGGGAAAAACTGTTTTTT,CASSVAGTDGEKLFF,TRBJ1-4,TRBV9,TRBD1,.
TGTGCCAGTAGTATGGGGGCCAGGGCGTCTGAAGCTTTCTTT,CASSMGARASEAFF,TRBJ1-1,TRBV19,.,.
TGCGCCAGCAGCTTCGGTGGGCTTGGTGCGTATGGCTACACCTTC,CASSFGGLGAYGYTF,TRBJ1-2,TRBV5-1,.,.
TGCGCCAGCAGCCAAGAGTTGAGACAGGGAATGCAGTACTTC,CASSQELRQGMQYF,TRBJ2-7,TRBV4-1,TRBD1,.
TGTGCCAGCAGCCGCAGGTTCCCTCCCCCGGGGGAGGAGACCCAGTACTTC,CASSRRFPPPGEETQYF,TRBJ2-5,TRBV4-2,.,once
TGTGCCAGCAGCAGAATCAATCAGCCCCAGCATTTT,CASSRINQPQHF,TRBJ1-5,TRBV27,.,few
TGTGCCAGCAGTCCACGAGGGGGGGCGGGTCAGCCCCAGCATTTT,CASSPRGGAGQPQHF,TRBJ1-5,TRBV6-5,.,.
TGTGCCAGCAGTTACTCCGGAGGACCCTACGAGCAGTACTTC,CASSYSGGPYEQYF,TRBJ2-7,TRBV6-5,.,.
TGTGCCAGCAGTCCAATCGGGACAGAATTTGAAGCTTTCTTT,CASSPIGTEFEAFF,TRBJ1-1,TRBV6-5,TRBD1,.
TGTGCCAGCAACCCAACTGGCGGGAGGTCTTACGAGCAGTACTTC,CASNPTGGRSYEQYF,TRBJ2-7,TRBV7-2,TRBD2,.
TGTGCCATCAGTCCCACAGGGGGCATGACAGATACGCAGTATTTT,CAISPTGGMTDTQYF,TRBJ2-3,TRBV10-3,TRBD1,.
TGTGCCAGCAGCCCCAGGGGGGAAAACAATTCACCCCTCCACTTT,CASSPRGENNSPLHF,TRBJ1-6,TRBV7-9,TRBD1,.
TGTGCCAGTAGTCTTATTATTTACAATGAGCAGTTCTTC,CASSLIIYNEQFF,TRBJ2-1,TRBV19,.,.
TGTGCCAGCAGTGGACTAGAGCCTGTACTACTCAATGAGCAGTTCTTC,CASSGLEPVLLNEQFF,TRBJ2-1,TRBV28,TRBD2,.
TGTGCCAGCAGCTTAGTCCCCCCGGTCTCTAACGGCTACACCTTC,CASSLVPPVSNGYTF,TRBJ1-2,TRBV7-9,.,.
TGTGCCAGCAGCCAAGGGGGGACAGGCGGCTACGAGCAGTACTTC,CASSQGGTGGYEQYF,TRBJ2-7,TRBV4-2,TRBD1,.
TGTGCCTGGACTCCGGGACACCATAGCAATCAGCCCCAGCATTTT,CAWTPGHHSNQPQHF,TRBJ1-5,TRBV30,.,.
TGTGCCACCTACCAGAGCGGGAGGGCGAACGAGCAGTACTTC,CATYQSGRANEQYF,TRBJ2-7,TRBV28,TRBD2,once
TGTGCCACCAGCAGAGATCGGGGGTTCGGCCAGCCCCAGCATTTT,CATSRDRGFGQPQHF,TRBJ1-5,TRBV15,.,.
TGTGCCACCAGCAGGGGACACGGAGCAACTAATGAAAAACTGTTTTTT,CATSRGHGATNEKLFF,TRBJ1-4,TRBV15,.,.
TGTGCCAGCACCATGGGGGGGGTACGGTACTTC,CASTMGGVRYF,TRBJ2-7,TRBV12-3/TRBV12-4,TRBD2,.
TGTGCCAGTAGCAAAAGCCTAGCCGGGGGCTACGAGCAGTACTTC,CASSKSLAGGYEQYF,TRBJ2-7,TRBV19,.,.
TGTGCCATCACCAGGACAGGGGGCCGTCAGCCCCAGCATTTT,CAITRTGGRQPQHF,TRBJ1-5,TRBV28,TRBD1,.
TGTGCCAGCAGCAGCGGACTAGCGGGGAGCACAGATACGCAGTATTTT,CASSSGLAGSTDTQYF,TRBJ2-3,TRBV7-9,TRBD2,.
TGTGCCAGCTCACCAACAATCCAAGAGACCCAGTACTTC,CASSPTIQETQYF,TRBJ2-5,TRBV18,.,.
TGCGCCAGCAGCTTGGAGGTAGGACACGTTATGAACACTGAAGCTTTCTTT,CASSLEVGHVMNTEAFF,TRBJ1-1,TRBV5-1,.,.
TGTGCCAGCAGTCCCACCACAGGGTCGGGCGAGCAGTACTTC,CASSPTTGSGEQYF,TRBJ2-7,TRBV6-5,.,.
TGCGCCAGCAGCTTGGTTGTAGCGGGGGCCTACGAGCAGTACTTC,CASSLVVAGAYEQYF,TRBJ2-7,TRBV5-1,TRBD2,.
TGTGCCAGCAGCCGCTCCGGACTAGCGGGTAACGAGCAGTACTTC,CASSRSGLAGNEQYF,TRBJ2-7,TRBV5-5,TRBD2,.
TGTGCCAGCAGCATGACAGATAAGCGCTACGAGCAGTACTTC,CASSMTDKRYEQYF,TRBJ2-7,TRBV7-9,.,.
TGTGCCTGGAGTGTGGGGAGGGGCAATCAGCCCCAGCATTTT,CAWSVGRGNQPQHF,TRBJ1-5,TRBV30,.,.
TGTGCCAGCAGCACATCGGGAGGATTCTACGAGCAGTACTTC,CASSTSGGFYEQYF,TRBJ2-7,TRBV3-1/TRBV3-2,TRBD2,.
TGCGCCAGCAGTGCAACAGCCCTCTATGGCTACACCTTC,CASSATALYGYTF,TRBJ1-2,TRBV10-2,.,.
TGTGCCAGCAGTTTATCCGGCAGGGCTGAAGCTTTCTTT,CASSLSGRAEAFF,TRBJ1-1,TRBV27,.,once